This TCR beta chain was observed in a study of cytomegalovirus exposure and HLA in healthy donors. Germline V lookup: CDR1 PRHDT, CDR2 FYEKMQ (reference sequence). Trimming shortened V by 3 bases and J by 5 bases, and 10 bases separated the two germline ends. This CDR3 spans 14 amino acids. Amplification used 60 Vbeta primers and 13 Jbeta primers. Profiled with immunoSEQ multiplex PCR; TCRdb holds only in-frame clones, not every one. This table has about 160,000 clones, about 71% appearing once. What was sequenced was PBMCs. The gene calls are TRBV13 and TRBJ1-4; no definite D call. This sequence was found in a woman aged 40 to 55 in good health and CMV-seropositive. The CDR3 coding sequence is TGTGCCAGCAGCTTCGTAACAGAGAATGAAAAACTGTTTTTT. Amino acid sequence: CASSFVTENEKLFF.